These 25 T cell receptor beta chains were sequenced from one sample in a study of post-analysis software for immune sequencing data. Study-wide findings and caveats: Patients showed TRBV5-6, TRBV5-1 and TRBV20-1 among 4 or 5 TRBV segments more frequent than in controls.

These TCRs are of unknown antigen specificity. Each TCR beta cDNA library carried unique molecular identifiers. One entry per CDR3 protein, called by TCRdb with MiXCR from the PCR reads. The top ten clones hold roughly 4.4% of a sample with 650,000 to 850,000 distinct CDR3 sequences, about 57% of them seen once. Sequenced: blood. These receptors were taken from a girl aged 5-17 years with multiple sclerosis.

J is TRBJ2-5 and V is TRBV20-1, with D perhaps matching TRBD1 or TRBD2 (5 bases each). Germline V gene lookup returns CDR1 DFQATT and CDR2 SNEGSKA (reference sequence). With 6 bases removed from V and 2 bases from J, the gap between germline ends came to 16 bases. The CDR3 is 14 residues long. CDR3 bases: TGCAGTGCCTCGGACATAGCGTATCAAGAGACCCAGTACTTC. Residues: CSASDIAYQETQYF.

The rearrangement links TRBV6-6 to TRBJ1-2; D is ambiguous. CDR1 MNHNY and CDR2 SVGAGI come from the germline V gene (reference sequence). The germline V and J ends were trimmed by 0 bases and 2 bases, with 16 bases remaining between them. The CDR3 length is 17 residues. The CDR3 here is CASSYSVPGEANYGYTF. In DNA form, the CDR3 reads TGTGCCAGCAGTTACTCGGTTCCGGGCGAGGCGAACTATGGCTACACCTTC.

This clonotype was seen more than once but under ten times. DNA of the CDR3: TGCAGTGCTCTCAAATCTCATGAGCAGTTCTTC. It yields the protein CSALKSHEQFF. V usage is TRBV20-1 and J usage is TRBJ2-1; D gene uncertain. Germline values: CDR1 DFQATT, CDR2 SNEGSKA (reference sequence). CDR3 length: 11 amino acids. Trimming stripped 5 bases from V and 8 bases from J, with 10 bases between.

V usage is TRBV20-1 and J usage is TRBJ2-3, with 7 bases aligning to TRBD1. This CDR3 is 15 amino acids long. V was clipped by 1 base and J by 0 bases; unmatched bases: 4. CDR1 is DFQATT, CDR2 SNEGSKA, per germline (reference sequence). Written as DNA, the CDR3 is TGCAGTGCTAGAGCCGGGACAGCAAGCACAGATACGCAGTATTTT. Its translation is CSARAGTASTDTQYF.

V and J are TRBV6-5 and TRBJ1-4; 7 bases map to TRBD1. CDR1 is MNHEY, CDR2 SVGAGI, per germline. V was clipped by 6 bases and J by 4 bases; unmatched bases: 8. The CDR3 contains 15 residues. The CDR3 sequence: CASRETGTVNEKLFF. CDR3 sequence (DNA): TGTGCCAGCAGGGAAACCGGGACAGTTAATGAAAAACTGTTTTTT.

The genes are TRBV3-1 and TRBJ2-1; TRBD2 might be the D (6 bases). Between the trimmed V and J ends, which lost 2 bases and 0 bases, there was a span of 17 bases. The CDR3 spans 18 residues. CDR1 LGHDT and CDR2 YNNKEL come from the germline V gene (reference sequence). The CDR3 sequence is CASSQLGGTLHSYNEQFF. The CDR3 nucleotides read TGTGCCAGCAGCCAACTGGGAGGTACACTACACTCCTACAATGAGCAGTTCTTC.

The sample holds one count of this clonotype. The rearrangement links TRBV20-1 to TRBJ1-2, with TRBD1 matching 7 bases. J was trimmed by 6 bases and V by 1 base; bases with no gene match: 11. Germline V gene lookup returns CDR1 DFQATT and CDR2 SNEGSKA (reference sequence). The CDR3 is made up of 15 amino acids. The CDR3 loop is CSARGPGHRGHGYTF. CDR3 DNA sequence: TGCAGTGCTAGAGGGCCTGGCCACAGGGGTCATGGCTACACCTTC.

This clonotype occurred a few times. The chain combines TRBV6-2 or TRBV6-3 with TRBJ2-7; tentatively, D is TRBD2 (5 bases). V gave up 5 bases and J gave up 3 bases, with 14 bases separating them. Germline values: CDR1 MNHEY, CDR2 SVGEGT. The CDR3 is made up of 14 amino acids. The DNA of the CDR3 is TGTGCCAGCAGTATAATAAGTGGGAGCTACGAGCAGTACTTC. Its translation is CASSIISGSYEQYF.

CDR3: CSVKTGQGAINEQYF. The DNA for the CDR3 is TGCAGCGTTAAGACGGGACAGGGCGCTATCAACGAGCAGTACTTC. V is TRBV29-1 and J is TRBJ2-7; 9 bases match TRBD1. J was trimmed by 5 bases and V by 5 bases; bases with no gene match: 13. The V gene's germline CDR1 is SQVTM and CDR2 ANQGSEA. The CDR3 is made up of 15 amino acids.

The V call is TRBV11-2, the J call TRBJ2-7, with no clear D. V was trimmed by 3 bases and J by 3 bases, leaving 12 bases between them. Germline CDR1 SGHAT, CDR2 FQNNGV. The CDR3 is 14 residues long. CDR3 residues: CASSFLTPSYEQYF. DNA of the CDR3: TGTGCCAGCAGCTTCCTGACCCCTAGCTACGAGCAGTACTTC. Drawing the rest from reference TRBV11-2 and TRBJ2-7, the complete variable domain is EAGVAQSPRYKIIEKRQSVAFWCNPISGHATLYWYQQILGQGPKLLIQFQNNGVVDDSQLPKDRFSAERLKGVDSTLKIQPAKLEDSAVYLCASSFLTPSYEQYFGPGTRLTVT.

This chain links TRBV5-1 with TRBJ2-3; D assignment may be TRBD1 or TRBD2 (5 bases each). The CDR3 runs 14 residues. Germline CDR1 and CDR2: SGHRS and YFSETQ. The V end lost 0 bases, the J end lost 4 bases, and 9 bases lay between the germline ends. The CDR3 DNA follows: TGCGCCAGCAGCTTGGCTCAGGGAGCAGATACGCAGTATTTT. Translation gives CASSLAQGADTQYF.

This clonotype was recorded a few times. The chain recombines TRBV20-1 with TRBJ2-1, with D perhaps assigned TRBD1 or TRBD2 (5 bases each). The length of the CDR3 is 14 residues. V lost 3 bases, J lost 2 bases, and 11 bases lay in between. Per germline, CDR1 DFQATT and CDR2 SNEGSKA (reference sequence). The chain's CDR3 is CSARKRGAYNEQFF. The CDR3 DNA reads TGCAGTGCTAGGAAGAGGGGAGCCTACAATGAGCAGTTCTTC.

The chain couples TRBV20-1 to TRBJ2-3; 13 bases agree with TRBD2. The J segment lost 4 bases and the V segment lost 5 bases, leaving 3 bases of the junction unmatched. Germline assignment: CDR1 DFQATT and CDR2 SNEGSKA (reference sequence). The CDR3 is 14 amino acids. The CDR3 nucleotides read TGCAGTGCTGGGACTAGCGGGATAGCAGATACGCAGTATTTT. It yields the protein CSAGTSGIADTQYF.

This clonotype was observed a few times. One end of the junction varies from germline; a read error may be responsible. The chain combines TRBV28 with TRBJ1-2; D not resolved. Germline V gives CDR1 MDHEN, CDR2 SYDVKM. CDR3 length equals 13 residues. The CDR3 DNA sequence: TGTGCCAGCAGTCCCCGCCAGGACTATGGTTACACCTTC. It translates to CASSPRQDYGYTF.

This CDR3 is CSARSLAGVGEQFF. The CDR3 DNA is TGCAGTGCTAGGTCGCTAGCGGGAGTAGGTGAGCAGTTCTTC. The chain combines TRBV20-1 with TRBJ2-1; 10 bases match TRBD2. The CDR3 sequence is 14 residues long. Germline values: CDR1 DFQATT, CDR2 SNEGSKA (reference sequence). J was trimmed by 9 bases and V by 3 bases; bases with no gene match: 8.

This clonotype was picked up one time. The chain has TRBV10-2 and TRBJ2-5; no reliable D call. The CDR3 contains 14 residues. Germline CDR1 and CDR2: WSHSY and SAAADI. V was trimmed by 2 bases and J by 4 bases, leaving 11 bases between them. For the CDR3, the DNA is TGCGCCAGCAGTGAGGCGACGAATACAGAGACCCAGTACTTC. Translation: CASSEATNTETQYF.

V gene TRBV6-2 or TRBV6-3 combines with J gene TRBJ2-1; no definite D call. The CDR3 length is 15 residues. Trimming pared 2 bases from V and 4 bases from J, leaving 12 bases between. Germline V gene sequence: CDR1 MNHEY, CDR2 SVGEGT. Here the CDR3 reads CASSYPLRIYNEQFF. The CDR3 nucleotides are TGTGCCAGCAGTTACCCGCTACGGATTTACAATGAGCAGTTCTTC.

This clonotype occurred a few times. The gene calls are TRBV29-1 and TRBJ2-1; D is possibly TRBD1 (6 bases). CDR1 SQVTM and CDR2 ANQGSEA come from the germline V gene. The CDR3 covers 14 residues. Deletions cut 3 bases from V and 7 bases from J, with 16 bases between. In nucleotides, the CDR3 is TGCAGCGTTGAGCCCCTCCTAAGGGGGAATGAGCAGTTCTTC. This translates into CSVEPLLRGNEQFF.

The chain links TRBV29-1 to TRBJ2-5; 10 nucleotides match TRBD2. This CDR3 has 17 residues. Germline CDR1 SQVTM, CDR2 ANQGSEA. V dropped 5 bases and J dropped 7; count of bases not matched to a gene: 19. CDR3 in amino acids: CSVTPEGTSARRGTQYF. As DNA, the CDR3 is TGCAGCGTTACCCCCGAGGGGACTAGCGCCCGTCGCGGGACCCAGTACTTC.

This clonotype has just one count. The chain couples TRBV6-6 to TRBJ1-1; D is unresolved. The germline gives CDR1 MNHNY, CDR2 SVGAGI (reference sequence). Trimming shortened V by 7 bases and J by 0 bases, and 6 bases separated the two germline ends. The CDR3 spans 12 residues. CDR3 sequence reads: CASKAMNTEAFF. CDR3 coding DNA: TGTGCCAGCAAGGCCATGAACACTGAAGCTTTCTTT.

The chain's CDR3 is CSALTREMDYGYTF. CDR3 coding DNA: TGCAGTGCCCTCACCCGCGAGATGGACTATGGCTACACCTTC. The chain recombines TRBV20-1 with TRBJ1-2, with D uncertain. The germline V and J ends were trimmed by 6 bases and 3 bases, with 17 bases remaining between them. Per the germline V gene, CDR1 is DFQATT and CDR2 is SNEGSKA (reference sequence). This CDR3 is 14 amino acids long.

J is TRBJ1-1 and V is TRBV6-1, with TRBD1 as a possible D gene (6 bases). The CDR3 is made up of 16 amino acids. CDR1 and CDR2 (germline): MNHNS, SASEGT. Trimming stripped 6 bases from V and 11 bases from J, with 28 bases between. The DNA for the CDR3 is TGTGCCAGCAGCGGAAGGCCCGACAGGTTTACCCGTTCGGCTTTCTTT. Translation: CASSGRPDRFTRSAFF.

This CDR3 reads CASSFSDPNQPQHF. The CDR3 DNA follows: TGCGCCAGCAGCTTTAGCGACCCGAATCAGCCCCAGCATTTT. The V gene is TRBV5-1, the J gene TRBJ1-5; D gene unclear. This CDR3 is 14 amino acids long. Looked up from germline, CDR1 is SGHRS and CDR2 is YFSETQ. V lost 2 bases, J lost 4 bases, and 10 bases lay in between.

The chain employs TRBV11-2 and TRBJ1-1; the match to TRBD1 covers 9 bases. The V segment lost 4 bases and the J segment 3 bases; nucleotides outside the gene matches: 15. Germline loops: CDR1 SGHAT, CDR2 FQNNGV. This CDR3 is 18 amino acids long. The CDR3: CASSSQGAGYSTYTEAFF. The CDR3 nucleotides read TGTGCCAGCAGCTCACAGGGGGCGGGATACAGCACGTACACTGAAGCTTTCTTT.

Note on this clonotype: This clone may be a read error of a much larger clone one base away. The chain joins TRBV12-5 to TRBJ2-4; weak D call: TRBD2 (6 bases). The tail of the sequence fits TRBJ2-7 better, so the J call may be wrong. Germline V CDR1 and CDR2: LGHNT, FRNRAP. This CDR3 comprises 13 residues. The CDR3, as DNA: TGTGCTAGGGTTGGGGGGTTCCCCTACGAGCAGTACTTC. Its protein product is CARVGGFPYEQYF.